A selection of T cell receptor beta chains follows, all from one sample in a study of T cell responses to AZD1222 COVID-19 vaccine. Profiling relied on immunoSEQ multiplex PCR, and the TCRdb table lists in-frame clones only, not all of them. This table holds 100,000 to 110,000 clones, about 93% found once. Sequenced material: peripheral blood, taken on day 0 of AZD1222 vaccination. These receptors all come from an adult in good health. The CDR3 runs from the conserved cysteine through the conserved F or W. D genes are given only for firm matches. Not all rows give a size; the values are once, few, many and, for expanded clones, a class.

j_call d_call clone_size v_call cdr3_length cdr3_aa cdr3_nt
TRBJ2-3 NA NA TRBV28 14 CASSRDHSTDTQYF TGTGCCAGCAGCAGGGACCATAGCACAGATACGCAGTATTTT
TRBJ2-7 NA NA TRBV5-6 15 CASSPIAGTFYEQYF TGTGCCAGCAGCCCCATCGCGGGAACCTTCTACGAGCAGTACTTC
TRBJ1-5 NA NA TRBV14 13 CASSQTEGQPQHF TGTGCCAGCAGCCAAACAGAGGGTCAGCCCCAGCATTTT
TRBJ2-7 TRBD1 once TRBV15 15 CATSRGRDRMYEQYF TGTGCCACCAGCAGAGGCAGGGACAGGATGTACGAGCAGTACTTC
TRBJ2-7 TRBD2 NA TRBV10-3 19 CAISARGTSGHRPTYEQYF TGTGCCATCAGTGCCCGGGGGACTAGCGGCCACCGCCCGACCTACGAGCAGTACTTC
TRBJ2-5 NA NA TRBV7-2 13 CASSYKGEETQYF TGTGCCAGCAGCTACAAAGGTGAGGAGACCCAGTACTTC
TRBJ2-7 TRBD2 once TRBV19 14 CASSILADGYEQYF TGTGCCAGTAGTATACTAGCGGACGGCTACGAGCAGTACTTC
TRBJ2-2 NA NA TRBV15 14 CATSRDTNTGELFF TGTGCCACCAGCAGGGACACGAACACCGGGGAGCTGTTTTTT
TRBJ1-4 NA NA TRBV4-1 13 CASSQLRGEKLFF TGCGCCAGCAGCCAACTAAGGGGTGAAAAACTGTTTTTT
TRBJ1-1 TRBD1 NA TRBV28 14 CASSLNRGSTEAFF TGTGCCAGCAGTTTAAACAGGGGGTCCACTGAAGCTTTCTTT
TRBJ2-3 NA NA TRBV29-1 12 CSGSESTDTQYF TGCAGCGGGTCTGAAAGCACAGATACGCAGTATTTT
TRBJ1-1 TRBD1 NA TRBV12-3/TRBV12-4 13 CASMVQGHTEAFF TGTGCCAGCATGGTACAGGGGCACACTGAAGCTTTCTTT
TRBJ2-7 NA NA TRBV5-1 13 CASSLEGGYEQYF TGCGCCAGCAGCTTGGAAGGGGGGTACGAGCAGTACTTC
TRBJ1-5 NA NA TRBV28 15 CASSLFGTPSGPQHF TGTGCCAGCAGTTTATTTGGGACCCCTTCGGGGCCCCAGCATTTT
TRBJ2-3 TRBD2 once TRBV13 13 CASSPTSGDTQYF TGTGCCAGCAGCCCGACTAGCGGAGATACGCAGTATTTT
TRBJ2-6 TRBD1 few TRBV6-5 15 CASSYGQGGANVLTF TGTGCCAGCAGTTACGGACAGGGTGGGGCCAACGTCCTGACTTTC
TRBJ1-1 TRBD1 NA TRBV11-2 19 CASSIRNRGLLLSYTEAFF TGTGCCAGCAGCATTAGAAACAGGGGGCTTTTACTTTCCTACACTGAAGCTTTCTTT
TRBJ2-6 NA NA TRBV5-1 15 CASSLAPSGANVLTF TGCGCCAGCAGCTTGGCGCCATCTGGGGCCAACGTCCTGACTTTC
TRBJ2-3 NA NA TRBV19 15 CASSKQIPSTDTQYF TGTGCCAGTAGTAAACAGATACCTAGCACAGATACGCAGTATTTT
TRBJ2-2 TRBD1 NA TRBV5-6 14 CASSLHRGHGELFF TGTGCCAGCAGCCTCCACAGGGGCCACGGGGAGCTGTTTTTT
TRBJ1-3 NA NA TRBV30 14 CAGDRGITGNTIYF TGTGCCGGAGATAGGGGTATCACGGGAAACACCATATATTTT
TRBJ2-1 NA NA TRBV18 16 CASSPTAGGNGNEQFF TGTGCCAGCTCACCGACCGCCGGAGGAAATGGGAATGAGCAGTTCTTC
TRBJ2-1 TRBD1 once TRBV5-1 15 CASSPRQGNGNEQFF TGCGCCAGCAGCCCCAGACAGGGGAACGGCAATGAGCAGTTCTTC
TRBJ2-1 TRBD1 NA TRBV19 17 CASSRDRGRVAGSGQFF TGTGCCAGTAGTAGGGACAGGGGGAGAGTTGCGGGGAGTGGGCAGTTCTTC
TRBJ1-3 NA NA TRBV28 18 CASRSRGTAELKSSAIYF TGTGCCAGCAGGAGCAGGGGCACCGCGGAACTAAAATCATCCGCCATATATTTT
TRBJ1-2 TRBD1 NA TRBV28 15 CASSPPGQGVHGYTF TGTGCCAGCAGCCCACCGGGACAGGGGGTTCATGGCTACACCTTC
TRBJ2-4 NA NA TRBV18 15 CASSLNDRTKNIQYF TGTGCCAGCTCACTAAACGACAGGACCAAAAACATTCAGTACTTC
TRBJ2-5 NA NA TRBV19 13 CASSSGYDETQYF TGTGCCAGTAGTTCCGGGTATGATGAGACCCAGTACTTC